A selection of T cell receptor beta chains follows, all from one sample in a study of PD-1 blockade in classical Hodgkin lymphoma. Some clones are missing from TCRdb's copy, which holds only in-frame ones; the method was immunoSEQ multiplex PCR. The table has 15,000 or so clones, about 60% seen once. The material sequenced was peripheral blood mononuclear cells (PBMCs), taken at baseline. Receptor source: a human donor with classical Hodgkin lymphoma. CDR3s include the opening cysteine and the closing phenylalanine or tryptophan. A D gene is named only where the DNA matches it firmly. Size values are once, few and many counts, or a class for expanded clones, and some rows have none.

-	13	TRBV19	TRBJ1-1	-	TGTGCCTCCCAGCCAGGGCTGACCACTGAAGCTTTCTTT	CASQPGLTTEAFF
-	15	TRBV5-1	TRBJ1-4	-	TGCGCCAGCAGCTTAACAGTTGCAACTAATGAAAAACTGTTTTTT	CASSLTVATNEKLFF
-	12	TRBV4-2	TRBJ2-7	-	TGTGCCAGCAGCCAAGATGCACACGAGCAGTACTTC	CASSQDAHEQYF
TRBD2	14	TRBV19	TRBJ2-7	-	TGTGCCAGTTCCGCTAGCGGGAGAGGGAGCGAGCAGTACTTC	CASSASGRGSEQYF
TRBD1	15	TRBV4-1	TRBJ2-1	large	TGCGCCAGCAGCCCCGGACAGGGGGAGGGGTATGAGCAGTTCTTC	CASSPGQGEGYEQFF
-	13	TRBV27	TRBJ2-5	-	TGTGCCAGCAGCTACCAGGGTATCGGGACCCAGTACTTC	CASSYQGIGTQYF
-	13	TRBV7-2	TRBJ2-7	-	TGTGCCAGCAGCATCGGAAGGGGCCACGAGCAGTACTTC	CASSIGRGHEQYF
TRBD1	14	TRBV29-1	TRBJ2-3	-	TGCAGCGTTTACCCGCGGACAGGGACAGATACGCAGTATTTT	CSVYPRTGTDTQYF
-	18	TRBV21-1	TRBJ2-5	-	TGTGCCAGCAGCAAAGAAGTAGTGGCACTAGTCGGAGGAGAGACCCAGTACTTC	CASSKEVVALVGGETQYF
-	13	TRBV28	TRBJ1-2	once	TGTGCCAGCAGTTTAGGAGGGATCTATGGCTACACCTTC	CASSLGGIYGYTF
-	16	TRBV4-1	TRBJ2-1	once	TGCGCCAGCAGCCAAATCGACCTGGTCTCCTACAATGAGCAGTTCTTC	CASSQIDLVSYNEQFF
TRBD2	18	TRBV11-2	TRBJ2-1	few	TGTGCCAGCAGCATTATGGGACTAGCGGGAGTCGGCTACAATGAGCAGTTCTTC	CASSIMGLAGVGYNEQFF
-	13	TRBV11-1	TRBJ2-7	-	TGTGCCAGCAGCTGGGACGGACCCTACGAGCAGTACTTC	CASSWDGPYEQYF
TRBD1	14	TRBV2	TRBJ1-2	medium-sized	TGTGCCAGCGCGGAGGACAGGTCCAACTATGGCTACACCTTC	CASAEDRSNYGYTF
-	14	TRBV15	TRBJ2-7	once	TGTGCCACCAGCAGAGGCACAGAAGCCTACGAGCAGTACTTC	CATSRGTEAYEQYF
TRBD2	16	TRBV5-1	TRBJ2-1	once	TGCGCCAGCAGCTTGGACGGTAGCGGGCCTTACAATGAGCAGTTCTTC	CASSLDGSGPYNEQFF
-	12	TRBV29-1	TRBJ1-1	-	TGCAGCGTTGAAAGGGGGAACACTGAAGCTTTCTTT	CSVERGNTEAFF
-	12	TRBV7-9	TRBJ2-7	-	TGTGCCAGCAGCTTAGAGGGGAGCGAGCAGTACTTC	CASSLEGSEQYF
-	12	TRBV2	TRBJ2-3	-	TGTGCCAGCATGGTCAGCACAGATACGCAGTATTTT	CASMVSTDTQYF
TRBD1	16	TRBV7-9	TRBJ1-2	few	TGTGCCAGCAGCTCCCCGGGGCAGGGGGTTATCTATGGCTACACCTTC	CASSSPGQGVIYGYTF
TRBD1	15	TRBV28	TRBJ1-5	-	TGTGCCAGCAGCCAAGGGACAGGGATAGTTCAGCCCCAGCATTTT	CASSQGTGIVQPQHF
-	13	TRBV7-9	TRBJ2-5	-	TGTGCCAGCAGCTTAGCCCTGATAGAGACCCAGTACTTC	CASSLALIETQYF
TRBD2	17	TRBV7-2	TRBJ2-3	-	TGTGCCAGCAGCCCGGGGACTAGCTCGCAGCTCACAGATACGCAGTATTTT	CASSPGTSSQLTDTQYF
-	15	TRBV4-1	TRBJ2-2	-	TGCGCCAGCAGCCAATCCATGGATGGGGCCGGGGAGCTGTTTTTT	CASSQSMDGAGELFF
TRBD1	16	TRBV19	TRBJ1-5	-	TGTGCCAGTAGTAACCGACAGGGGAATAGCAATCAGCCCCAGCATTTT	CASSNRQGNSNQPQHF
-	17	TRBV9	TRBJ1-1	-	TGTGCCAGCAGCGTAGAAATAACAGGGCAGGGTGTCACTGAAGCTTTCTTT	CASSVEITGQGVTEAFF
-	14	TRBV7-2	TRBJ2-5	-	TGTGCCAGCACCCCACAGGGGGGAGGGGGGACCCAGTACTTC	CASTPQGGGGTQYF
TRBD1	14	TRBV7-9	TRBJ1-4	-	TGTGCCAGCAGCACGTGGGACAGGAGTGAAAAACTGTTTTTT	CASSTWDRSEKLFF
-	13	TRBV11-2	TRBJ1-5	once	TGTGCCAGCAGCTCAGACCCTCAGTCACCCCAGCATTTT	CASSSDPQSPQHF
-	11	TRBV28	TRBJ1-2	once	TGTGCCAGCAGTCGTACAGAGGGCTACACCTTC	CASSRTEGYTF
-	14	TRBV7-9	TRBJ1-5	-	TGTGCCAGCAGCTTCGGCGGGCTGGTTCAGCCCCAGCATTTT	CASSFGGLVQPQHF
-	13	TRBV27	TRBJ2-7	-	TGTGCCAGCCAGGCGTGGCAGAACGACGAGCAGTACTTC	CASQAWQNDEQYF
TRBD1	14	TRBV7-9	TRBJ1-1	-	TGTGCCAGCAGCTTAAGAGGGGGCGGCACTGAAGCTTTCTTT	CASSLRGGGTEAFF